These T cell receptor beta chains were read from a single sample in a study of T cells in Graves' hyperthyroidism and ophthalmopathy. TCRdb analysed the multiplex PCR reads with MiXCR anew, one entry per CDR3 protein. The sample consists of a few hundred thousand distinct CDR3 sequences, around 46% of them appearing once. Sequencing was performed on peripheral blood or thyroid tissue (not recorded which). The receptors derive from a woman aged 18-29 years with Graves' hyperthyroidism. Each CDR3 is given with its conserved first and last residue. Fields, in order: D gene, clone size, J gene, V gene, CDR3 protein, CDR3 DNA. A D gene is named only where the DNA matches it firmly. A row's size may be missing; if present it is once, few, many or a size class.

NA | NA | TRBJ1-2 | TRBV27 | CASSLLGGLSYGYTF | TGTGCCAGCAGTTTATTGGGTGGGCTGAGCTATGGCTACACCTTC
NA | NA | TRBJ2-2 | TRBV3-1 | CASSQTGLDEELFF | TGTGCCAGCAGCCAGACGGGGCTCGACGAGGAGCTGTTTTTT
NA | many | TRBJ2-5 | TRBV2 | CASSAYQETQYF | TGTGCCAGCAGTGCCTACCAAGAGACCCAGTACTTC
NA | NA | TRBJ2-5 | TRBV12-3/TRBV12-4 | CASSSRDVVSF | TGTGCCAGCAGCTCCCGGGACGTTGTCTCCTTC
TRBD1 | many | TRBJ1-4 | TRBV20-1 | CSADRTGLFF | TGCAGTGCGGACAGGACAGGGCTGTTTTTT
NA | NA | TRBJ1-2 | TRBV29-1 | CSVEGVTGYGYTF | TGCAGCGTTGAGGGGGTGACGGGCTATGGCTACACCTTC
NA | many | TRBJ1-1 | TRBV5-5 | CAGGPVLNTEAFF | TGTGCCGGGGGCCCAGTGCTGAACACTGAAGCTTTCTTT
TRBD1 | once | TRBJ2-5 | TRBV20-1 | CSAMTGTGRGETQYF | TGCAGTGCTATGACCGGGACAGGGAGGGGGGAGACCCAGTACTTC
NA | NA | TRBJ1-2 | TRBV29-1 | CSVDPLGQNYGYTF | TGCAGCGTTGACCCTTTGGGACAAAACTATGGCTACACCTTC
NA | many | TRBJ1-2 | TRBV2 | CASSKGGTGGYTF | TGTGCCAGTAGTAAGGGAGGGACGGGTGGCTACACCTTC
TRBD1 | NA | TRBJ2-7 | TRBV15 | CATSSGDRGLSEQYF | TGTGCCACCAGCAGCGGGGACAGGGGACTCTCCGAGCAGTACTTC
NA | many | TRBJ1-4 | TRBV7-2 | CASSLGTDEKLFF | TGTGCCAGCAGCTTAGGGACAGATGAAAAACTGTTTTTT
TRBD1 | NA | TRBJ2-7 | TRBV19 | CASSDRGMGEQYF | TGTGCCAGTAGTGACAGGGGTATGGGCGAGCAGTACTTC
TRBD2 | few | TRBJ2-7 | TRBV11-3 | CASSSEAGIGSEQYF | TGTGCCAGCAGCTCCGAAGCGGGAATCGGATCCGAGCAGTACTTC
TRBD1 | NA | TRBJ1-2 | TRBV29-1 | CSVRTGDNTF | TGCAGCGTTAGGACAGGGGATAACACCTTC
NA | many | TRBJ1-2 | TRBV11-2 | CASSLATENYGYTF | TGTGCCAGCAGCTTAGCTACAGAGAACTATGGCTACACCTTC
NA | NA | TRBJ1-1 | TRBV20-1 | CSSPTDNKNTEAFF | TGCAGCTCGCCTACAGATAACAAGAACACTGAAGCTTTCTTT
NA | many | TRBJ1-1 | TRBV20-1 | CSARAGLWDVFF | TGCAGTGCTAGAGCGGGTCTGTGGGACGTTTTCTTT
NA | NA | TRBJ2-6 | TRBV19 | CASSRQDGANVLTF | TGTGCCAGTAGTCGCCAGGACGGGGCCAACGTCCTGACTTTC
NA | few | TRBJ1-3 | TRBV3-1 | CASSQANTIYF | TGTGCCAGCAGCCAAGCGAACACCATATATTTT
NA | many | TRBJ1-6 | TRBV20-1 | CSAFRGVRSPLHF | TGCAGTGCCTTCAGGGGTGTAAGGTCACCCCTCCACTTT
NA | many | TRBJ1-1 | TRBV27 | CASSTYQRNTEAFF | TGTGCCAGCAGTACCTATCAGCGAAACACTGAAGCTTTCTTT
TRBD2 | NA | TRBJ2-2 | TRBV5-1 | CASATRGGSIVGELFF | TGCGCCAGCGCCACGAGGGGCGGGAGTATCGTCGGGGAGCTGTTTTTT
NA | NA | TRBJ2-2 | TRBV7-2 | CASSLNRMNTGELFF | TGTGCCAGCAGCTTAAACAGGATGAACACCGGGGAGCTGTTTTTT
NA | NA | TRBJ1-4 | TRBV5-1 | CASSVGTNEKLFF | TGCGCCAGCAGCGTGGGGACTAATGAAAAACTGTTTTTT
NA | many | TRBJ1-2 | TRBV7-2 | CASSANDNYGYTF | TGTGCCAGCAGCGCCAACGATAACTATGGCTACACCTTC
NA | once | TRBJ2-7 | TRBV10-3 | CAISPPGVYEQYF | TGTGCCATCAGTCCACCGGGAGTCTACGAGCAGTACTTC
TRBD2 | NA | TRBJ2-5 | TRBV29-1 | CSVPTSGSSYETQYF | TGCAGCGTTCCCACTAGCGGGAGCTCCTACGAGACCCAGTACTTC
NA | many | TRBJ1-1 | TRBV2 | CASSDFLLSEAFF | TGTGCCAGCAGTGACTTTCTCCTTTCTGAAGCTTTCTTT
NA | few | TRBJ1-5 | TRBV2 | CASSQQRSRSNQPQHF | TGTGCCAGCTCACAACAGAGATCAAGGAGCAATCAGCCCCAGCATTTT
NA | NA | TRBJ1-4 | TRBV7-3 | CASSTGLAVNEKLFF | TGTGCCAGCAGCACGGGACTAGCGGTTAATGAAAAACTGTTTTTT
TRBD1 | NA | TRBJ1-2 | TRBV29-1 | CSSPPLGQGYGYTF | TGCAGCTCACCACCGCTTGGACAGGGTTATGGCTACACCTTC
NA | NA | TRBJ2-6 | TRBV19 | CASSTYHSSGANVLTF | TGTGCCAGTAGTACCTATCACAGCTCTGGGGCCAACGTCCTGACTTTC
NA | NA | TRBJ2-7 | TRBV11-3 | CASSGGAGGYEQYF | TGTGCCAGCAGTGGGGGAGCGGGTGGTTACGAGCAGTACTTC
NA | many | TRBJ1-5 | TRBV7-2 | CASSLQGHSNQPQHF | TGTGCCAGCAGCCTACAGGGCCATAGCAATCAGCCCCAGCATTTT
TRBD2 | NA | TRBJ2-2 | TRBV10-3 | CAISLGGAGGRTGELFF | TGTGCCATCAGCCTGGGGGGGGCGGGAGGCCGGACCGGGGAGCTGTTTTTT
TRBD1 | many | TRBJ1-5 | TRBV4-1 | CASSQTGTVNQPQHF | TGCGCCAGCAGCCAAACCGGGACAGTCAATCAGCCCCAGCATTTT
TRBD1 | many | TRBJ1-5 | TRBV5-6 | CASSLRTGWDQPQHF | TGTGCCAGCAGCCTTCGGACAGGGTGGGATCAGCCCCAGCATTTT
NA | NA | TRBJ2-7 | TRBV7-3 | CASSPPGRTASYEQYF | TGTGCCAGCTCACCACCGGGGCGTACCGCCTCCTACGAGCAGTACTTC
NA | NA | TRBJ2-5 | TRBV29-1 | CSVERVGKETQYF | TGCAGCGTTGAAAGGGTTGGGAAAGAGACCCAGTACTTC
TRBD2 | NA | TRBJ2-3 | TRBV20-1 | CSAYRTSGSSTQYF | TGCAGTGCTTATAGGACCAGCGGGAGTTCAACGCAGTATTTT
TRBD1 | NA | TRBJ1-1 | TRBV12-3/TRBV12-4 | CASSYSLGEGAGTEAFF | TGTGCCAGCAGTTACTCGTTGGGGGAGGGGGCGGGTACTGAAGCTTTCTTT
TRBD2 | many | TRBJ2-5 | TRBV6-1 | CASSRGLGVEETQYF | TGTGCCAGCAGTCGGGGACTAGGAGTTGAAGAGACCCAGTACTTC
TRBD1 | few | TRBJ1-1 | TRBV14 | CASSRRQGGHTEALF | TGTGCCAGCAGCCGACGACAGGGAGGTCACACTGAAGCTCTCTTT
NA | NA | TRBJ1-2 | TRBV2 | CARLLRGEGYGYTF | TGTGCCAGACTACTACGGGGGGAGGGCTATGGCTACACCTTC
NA | NA | TRBJ2-5 | TRBV12-3/TRBV12-4 | CASSFQSGETQYF | TGTGCCAGCAGTTTCCAGTCGGGCGAGACCCAGTACTTC
TRBD2 | NA | TRBJ2-5 | TRBV29-1 | CSAGGGARETQYF | TGCAGCGCCGGCGGGGGGGCACGAGAGACCCAGTACTTC
TRBD1 | many | TRBJ1-1 | TRBV6-2/TRBV6-3 | CASSYRTGDTEAFF | TGTGCCAGCAGTTACCGTACAGGGGACACTGAAGCTTTCTTT
NA | many | TRBJ2-7 | TRBV15 | CATSRVRESNEQYF | TGTGCCACCAGCAGAGTCAGGGAAAGCAACGAGCAGTACTTC
NA | once | TRBJ1-1 | TRBV7-6 | CASSVVPVSMNTEAFF | TGTGCCAGCAGCGTTGTTCCGGTTTCCATGAACACTGAAGCTTTCTTT
TRBD2 | many | TRBJ2-5 | TRBV6-5 | CASSYSAGLQETQYF | TGTGCCAGCAGTTACTCAGCGGGACTCCAAGAGACCCAGTACTTC
NA | many | TRBJ2-7 | TRBV12-3/TRBV12-4 | CASSSGGLEYEQYF | TGTGCCAGCAGTTCGGGGGGCTTGGAATACGAGCAGTACTTC
NA | NA | TRBJ2-7 | TRBV30 | CAWKDRYRERKSSYEQYF | TGTGCCTGGAAGGATCGATACAGGGAAAGAAAAAGCTCCTACGAGCAGTACTTC